A selection of T cell receptor beta chains follows, all from one sample in a study of Graves' ophthalmopathy and Graves' hyperthyroidism. TCRdb passed the multiplex PCR reads through MiXCR, listing each CDR3 protein once. The repertoire has about 380,000 distinct CDR3 sequences, roughly 15% of them found once; the top ten carry 5.5% to 7%. Material: peripheral blood. These receptor sequences come from a woman between 18 and 29 years old with stable Graves' hyperthyroidism. CDR3s include the opening cysteine and the closing phenylalanine or tryptophan. The D gene is left open where the match is weak. Where a row states a size, it is once, few, many or the class of an expanded clone; other rows omit it.

abundance	v_gene	j_gene	d_gene	CDR3nt	CDR3aa
many	TRBV16	TRBJ1-2	.	TGTGCCAGCAGCCAGACCGTAGACAGTTTCTATGGCTACACCTTC	CASSQTVDSFYGYTF
many	TRBV19	TRBJ2-4	TRBD1	TGTGCCAGTATGCCCGCGACAGGGGGCTCGGACATTAAGTACTTC	CASMPATGGSDIKYF
many	TRBV5-4	TRBJ2-2	TRBD1	TGTGCCAGCAGCTTGGAATGGGCAGGGGGTTTGAACACCGGGGAGCTGTTTTTT	CASSLEWAGGLNTGELFF
many	TRBV24-1	TRBJ2-2	TRBD2	TGTGCCACCAGTGACTTCGGACTAGCGGGGGCCGGGGAGCTGTTTTTT	CATSDFGLAGAGELFF
.	TRBV12-3/TRBV12-4	TRBJ1-5	TRBD1	TGTGCCAGCAGTTTAGGTCGGACAGGGGGTAATCAGCCCCAGCATTTT	CASSLGRTGGNQPQHF
many	TRBV6-2/TRBV6-3	TRBJ1-5	TRBD1	TGTGCCAGCAGTTATCGGGACAGTTACAATCAGCCCCAGCATTTT	CASSYRDSYNQPQHF
few	TRBV5-1	TRBJ1-1	.	TGCGCCAGCAGCTTGGAGCTAGGGACGAACACTGAAGCTTTCTTT	CASSLELGTNTEAFF
few	TRBV5-1	TRBJ1-6	.	TGCGCCAGCAGCCTCATCCCAGGGGCCGCGGGCTCACCCCTCCACTTT	CASSLIPGAAGSPLHF
many	TRBV18	TRBJ2-2	.	TGTGCCAGCAGTCGGCAGGCGAACACCGGGGAGCTGTTTTTT	CASSRQANTGELFF
few	TRBV10-3	TRBJ1-5	.	TGTGCCATCAGTGAGTCCGCCCCAGGGGGCAATCAGCCCCAGCATTTT	CAISESAPGGNQPQHF
few	TRBV4-1	TRBJ2-2	TRBD2	TGCGCCAGCAGCCAACGGCGGGGGGGCGTCGGGGAGCTGTTTTTT	CASSQRRGGVGELFF
.	TRBV6-1	TRBJ2-7	.	TGTGCCAGCAGTCCTACCCTAAGGGACGAGCAGTACTTC	CASSPTLRDEQYF
many	TRBV2	TRBJ1-2	.	TGTGCCAGCAGGGAAGACAGGAACATCGATGGCTACACCTTC	CASREDRNIDGYTF
many	TRBV12-3/TRBV12-4	TRBJ1-6	.	TGTGCCAGCAGTTTAGCGCACTATAATTCACCCCTCCACTTT	CASSLAHYNSPLHF
many	TRBV5-6	TRBJ1-2	TRBD1	TGTGCCAGCACCACGATTGGACAGGGGGAAGATGGCTACACCTTC	CASTTIGQGEDGYTF
few	TRBV5-6	TRBJ2-5	.	TGTGCCAGCAGCCCGAAGGGGGATTGGCGAGAGACCCAGTACTTC	CASSPKGDWRETQYF
.	TRBV19	TRBJ1-5	.	TGTGCCAGTAGTATGAAGCCCCAGGGGCGTCAGCCCCAGCATTTT	CASSMKPQGRQPQHF
.	TRBV12-3/TRBV12-4	TRBJ1-1	TRBD1	TGTGCCAGCAGTTTATTGGGACAGGGACAAGCTTTCTTT	CASSLLGQGQAFF
many	TRBV28	TRBJ2-7	TRBD1	TGTGCCAGCAGTCCGGAACGCGCGACAGGGGGAAACGAGCAGTACTTC	CASSPERATGGNEQYF
many	TRBV6-1	TRBJ1-2	.	TGTGCCAGCAGGTCCCTTGGGGGGGCGCGGGGCTACACCTTC	CASRSLGGARGYTF
many	TRBV6-5	TRBJ1-5	.	TGTGCCAGCAGTTACCTGGGACCGAATTATAGCAATCAGCCCCAGCATTTT	CASSYLGPNYSNQPQHF
many	TRBV3-1	TRBJ1-1	.	TGTGCCAGCAGCCAAGAAGGCCAGCCGGGGGGCACTGAAGCTTTCTTT	CASSQEGQPGGTEAFF